This is a list of T cell receptor beta chains from one sample in a study of shared clonotypes between healthy human individuals. TCRdb keeps only in-frame clones here, not all; method: immunoSEQ multiplex PCR. The table has over a million clones, approximately 97% seen once. The sequencing input was naive CD4+ T cells sorted from blood. These receptors came from a young man in good health. The CDR3 runs from the conserved cysteine through the conserved F or W. Each record gives: CDR3 length, clone size, V gene, D gene, J gene, CDR3 DNA, CDR3 protein. D genes are given only for firm matches. Clone size, where shown, is once, few, many, or a class for clones that have expanded.

>16|NA|TRBV6-4|NA|TRBJ2-4
TGTGCCAGCAGTGACTCGAACAGGCTAGCCAAAAACATTCAGTACTTC
CASSDSNRLAKNIQYF
>15|NA|TRBV6-1|NA|TRBJ1-4
TGTGCCGTCTCCGGAGCGGGGCGAACTAATGAAAAACTGTTTTTT
CAVSGAGRTNEKLFF
>14|few|TRBV7-8|TRBD1|TRBJ2-7
TGTGCCAGCAGCCCCCGGACAGGGCCGTACGAGCAGTACTTC
CASSPRTGPYEQYF
>21|NA|TRBV13|TRBD2|TRBJ2-2
TGTGCCAGCAGCTTAGACACGCCGGGACTAGCGGGAGGATCGTACACCGGGGAGCTGTTTTTT
CASSLDTPGLAGGSYTGELFF
>21|NA|TRBV30|TRBD2|TRBJ2-1
TGTGCCTGGAGTGACGGGCGGGAGGGCTGGTCGGGAAAGAGCTCCTACAATGAGCAGTTCTTC
CAWSDGREGWSGKSSYNEQFF
>16|NA|TRBV5-1|NA|TRBJ2-6
TGCGCCAGCAGTGTCAGTTCCCCGGGAGGGGCCAACGTCCTGACTTTC
CASSVSSPGGANVLTF
>12|NA|TRBV6-1|NA|TRBJ2-3
TGTGCCAGCAGTGAAGCCGGGTATACGCAGTATTTT
CASSEAGYTQYF
>19|NA|TRBV27|TRBD2|TRBJ2-7
TGTGCCAGCAGTTTTAAGGCCACTAGGTGGGGGACTAGCGACTACGAGCAGTACTTC
CASSFKATRWGTSDYEQYF
>15|NA|TRBV5-6|NA|TRBJ2-2
TGTGCCAGCAGCTTGGGACAGCCGAACACCGGGGAGCTGTTTTTT
CASSLGQPNTGELFF
>16|NA|TRBV4-2|TRBD2|TRBJ2-2
TGTGCCAGCAGCCCAGAGGTAGCGGGAGGAGCAAGGGAGCTGTTTTTT
CASSPEVAGGARELFF
>15|NA|TRBV10-2|TRBD1|TRBJ2-3
TGCGCCAGCAGTGAGCCGGGACAGGGTACAGATACGCAGTATTTT
CASSEPGQGTDTQYF
>15|once|TRBV7-8|NA|TRBJ1-2
TGTGCCAGCAGCTTAGAACGGGGGTTGGGTTATGGCTACACCTTC
CASSLERGLGYGYTF
>15|NA|TRBV7-2|NA|TRBJ2-2
TGTGCCAGCAGCTTAGCGGGCCGAAACACCGGGGAGCTGTTTTTT
CASSLAGRNTGELFF
>13|NA|TRBV27|TRBD2|TRBJ2-1
TGTGCCAGCAGTTTCGGGGGGGCGGATGAGCAGTTCTTC
CASSFGGADEQFF
>14|NA|TRBV18|TRBD1|TRBJ2-7
TGTGCCAGCTCACGAAAGACAGGGGGCTACGAGCAGTACTTC
CASSRKTGGYEQYF
>15|NA|TRBV27|NA|TRBJ2-2
TGTGCCAGCACCCCTAGTAGCGCAAACACCGGGGAGCTGTTTTTT
CASTPSSANTGELFF
>16|NA|TRBV9|NA|TRBJ1-3
TGTGCCAGCAGCGGCGACAGGCTATTCTCTGGAAACACCATATATTTT
CASSGDRLFSGNTIYF
>16|NA|TRBV5-1|NA|TRBJ2-3
TGCGCCAGCAGCTTGAGCGTGATCGGGAGCACAGATACGCAGTATTTT
CASSLSVIGSTDTQYF
>20|once|TRBV5-1|NA|TRBJ2-2
TGCGCCAGCAGACTCACCGGCGCAGGGAGTAGCGGATCGAACACCGGGGAGCTGTTTTTT
CASRLTGAGSSGSNTGELFF
>13|NA|TRBV27|NA|TRBJ1-2
TGTGCCAGCAGTCCGGGACGGAACTATGGCTACACCTTC
CASSPGRNYGYTF
>14|NA|TRBV2|TRBD1|TRBJ2-4
TGTGCCAGCAGTGAATACGACAGGGTGGACATTCAGTACTTC
CASSEYDRVDIQYF
>13|NA|TRBV27|NA|TRBJ2-3
TGTGCCAGCAGACGGAGACGGGCAGATACGCAGTATTTT
CASRRRRADTQYF
>14|NA|TRBV7-2|NA|TRBJ2-1
TGTGCCAGCAGCTTAGGCCCCCGATACAATGAGCAGTTCTTC
CASSLGPRYNEQFF
>14|NA|TRBV6-1|NA|TRBJ1-1
TGTGCCAGCAGTGAGGGATGGTGGGTGACTGAAGCTTTCTTT
CASSEGWWVTEAFF
>15|NA|TRBV5-1|TRBD2|TRBJ2-1
TGCGCCAGCAGCTCCCTAGCGGAGCAGAAAAATGAGCAGTTCTTC
CASSSLAEQKNEQFF
>18|NA|TRBV28|NA|TRBJ1-2
TGTGCCAGCAGCCTTGACATTATATCCGGGCCCTGGAGCTATGGCTACACCTTC
CASSLDIISGPWSYGYTF
>14|NA|TRBV7-9|NA|TRBJ2-7
TGTGCCAGCAGCTTAGGACAGATCTCCTACGAGCAGTACTTC
CASSLGQISYEQYF
>13|NA|TRBV5-5|NA|TRBJ1-2
TGTGCCAGCAGCTTGACAGATGCCTATGGCTACACCTTC
CASSLTDAYGYTF
>15|once|TRBV11-2|TRBD1|TRBJ2-2
TGTGCCAGCAGCAGAGACAGGGGGAACACCGGGGAGCTGTTTTTT
CASSRDRGNTGELFF
>12|NA|TRBV6-1|NA|TRBJ2-1
TGTGCCACCCGGGAAAACAACAATGAGCAGTTCTTC
CATRENNNEQFF
>13|NA|TRBV10-3|NA|TRBJ2-3
TGTGCCATCAGTATACTCGAGGCAGATACGCAGTATTTT
CAISILEADTQYF
>15|NA|TRBV6-1|NA|TRBJ2-3
TGTGCCAGCAGTTCCCACACAGCGTCCACAGATACGCAGTATTTT
CASSSHTASTDTQYF
>14|NA|TRBV5-6|NA|TRBJ2-3
TGTGCCAGCAGCTTTGCCTATCGCACAGATACGCAGTATTTT
CASSFAYRTDTQYF
>15|NA|TRBV27|NA|TRBJ1-3
TGTGCCAGCAGTTTGGTTGGGGGGAAAGGAAACACCATATATTTT
CASSLVGGKGNTIYF
>15|once|TRBV5-1|NA|TRBJ1-2
TGCGCCAGCAGCTCGGCAGGGGAAGCCCCAGCTGGCTACACCTTC
CASSSAGEAPAGYTF
>14|NA|TRBV5-4|NA|TRBJ2-1
TGTGCCAGCAGCGCCGCGGGACTCAACAATGAGCAGTTCTTC
CASSAAGLNNEQFF
>13|NA|TRBV7-9|NA|TRBJ2-7
TGTGCCAGCAGCTCAAAAAACTCCTACGAGCAGTACTTC
CASSSKNSYEQYF
>16|NA|TRBV7-9|TRBD1|TRBJ2-5
TGTGCCAGCAGCTCGTGGGACAGGGATCTCCAAGAGACCCAGTACTTC
CASSSWDRDLQETQYF
>14|NA|TRBV29-1|TRBD2|TRBJ2-1
TGCAGCGTCCCGACTAGCGGGCCGCCCAATGAGCAGTTCTTC
CSVPTSGPPNEQFF
>15|NA|TRBV2|NA|TRBJ2-5
TGTGCCGGATCCCTGGGCCTCTTAGGGCAAGAGACCCAGTACTTC
CAGSLGLLGQETQYF
>14|NA|TRBV7-9|NA|TRBJ1-2
TGTGCCAGCAGCTTACTTGGAGTTAACTATGGCTACACCTTC
CASSLLGVNYGYTF
>17|NA|TRBV4-3|NA|TRBJ2-3
TGCGCCAGCAGCCCTAGCGTTGCAGGGGCTATGACAGATACGCAGTATTTT
CASSPSVAGAMTDTQYF
>15|NA|TRBV19|NA|TRBJ1-2
TGTGCCAGTAGCCCAAGGGGCGCAGGGAACTATGGCTACACCTTC
CASSPRGAGNYGYTF
>16|NA|TRBV5-1|TRBD1|TRBJ2-2
TGCGCCAGCAGCACCCGGACAGGGGTGAGCACCGGGGAGCTGTTTTTT
CASSTRTGVSTGELFF
>15|NA|TRBV6-1|TRBD1|TRBJ2-1
TGTGCCAGCAGACTCGGGACAGGGTCCTACAATGAGCAGTTCTTC
CASRLGTGSYNEQFF
>17|NA|TRBV30|NA|TRBJ2-6
TGTGCCTGGAGTGTAGGGGACCTATACTCTGGGGCCAACGTCCTGACTTTC
CAWSVGDLYSGANVLTF
>11|NA|TRBV6-6|NA|TRBJ1-5
TGTGCCAGCAGTTACCTAGGGGACCAGCATTTT
CASSYLGDQHF
>13|once|TRBV2|TRBD1|TRBJ2-1
TGTGCCTCCGGGGACAGCTCCTACAATGAGCAGTTCTTC
CASGDSSYNEQFF